The present T cell receptor (beta chain) was sequenced within a study of blood T cell repertoires in COVID-19. The V end lost 4 bases, the J end lost 3 bases, and 14 bases lay between the germline ends. CDR3 size: 15 residues. Germline V lookup: CDR1 KGHDR, CDR2 SFDVKD. Participant-reported clinical history was the basis for cohort assignment. Measured with immunoSEQ multiplex PCR; TCRdb has only the in-frame clones, and not every one. This sample has around 300,000 clones, with 88% found just once. This chain connects TRBV24-1 to TRBJ1-2; maybe TRBD1 (5 bases). Sample: PBMCs or T cells enriched from blood (not recorded which). The source is a man younger than 40 who had recovered from COVID-19. The CDR3 DNA follows: TGTGCCACCAGTGACCCCGGGAGGGGAGACTATGGCTACACCTTC. Protein sequence: CATSDPGRGDYGYTF.